The clone carrying this T cell receptor beta chain came up many times. The antigen is not known. The data were taken from a study of T cells after yellow fever vaccination. Across the whole study: The authors prepared low-cell-number fractions using SMART-Seq v4 Ultra Low Input.

Germline CDR1 SQVTM, CDR2 ANQGSEA. The CDR3 loop spans 15 amino acids. Trimming pared 0 bases from V and 6 bases from J, leaving 16 bases between. Study-level results: Only a minor proportion of clonotypes was detected across both CD4 and CD8 compartments.

TCRdb re-analysed the 5' RACE reads in MiXCR, keeping a single row per CDR3 protein. The table includes some 110,000 distinct CDR3 sequences, 8.4% detected once. This TCR was recovered from a man aged 25-45 years who received the YFV17D yellow fever vaccine. This specimen was CD8+ T cells sorted from PBMCs, taken 45 days after the yellow fever booster vaccination. The gene calls are TRBV29-1 and TRBJ2-3; a weak D match, TRBD2 (6 bases). The CDR3 bases are TGCAGCGTTGAAGATTATAGGCAGGAGGGGGATACGCAGTATTTT. This sequence encodes CSVEDYRQEGDTQYF.